This T cell receptor beta chain is drawn from a study of CD8 T cells in ankylosing spondylitis listed by TCRdb under 2017. Background on the whole study: T cell receptor beta repertoires were profiled in healthy donors and ankylosing spondylitis patients so that disease-linked TCR variants could be found. Peripheral blood was sampled, and synovial fluid was also collected from ankylosing spondylitis patients. The whole study cohort included over 85 healthy donors and over 20 ankylosing spondylitis patients.

The germline V gene encodes CDR1 ENHRY and CDR2 SYGVKD. V drops 4 bases and J drops 8 bases, leaving 17 bases in between. The CDR3 sequence holds 14 residues, the cysteine and phenylalanine included. This entry keeps only the CDR3 DNA: 42 bases, framed from base 1. This clonotype has a count of ten or more. This clone's antigen is unknown. No clone much larger than this one lies a single base away; base qualities are absent. TCRdb names Illumina HiSeq 2500 as the instrument used. Quantitative 5'-RACE with molecular barcodes was used to prepare TCR beta libraries. The study's own analysis went as follows. A new computational method based on a probabilistic model of VDJ rearrangement was used to identify disease-linked TCR variants. TCRdb reran the public reads through fastp at Q25 and MiXCR, keeping productive beta chains. Rows matching on CDR3 protein sequence are summarized as one entry with the most common DNA and genes. V and J calls and clone size were set by TCRdb, not the authors. This sample holds 700,000 to 850,000 distinct CDR3 sequences; approximately 12% were observed only once. The top ten hold 0.45% to 0.6% of the sample.

Broad study findings and their caveats: The disease-linked clones were reported to be significantly enriched in matched synovial fluid samples from ankylosing spondylitis patients. The disease-linked clones had a CD8+ phenotype and were found at relatively low frequencies in peripheral blood. Some of the motif variants had been reported before in the synovial fluid and blood of reactive arthritis patients, a finding that suggests common disease-initiation mechanisms. Blood from ankylosing spondylitis patients appeared to be characterized by a TCR beta motif composed of under ten highly homologous amino acid variants.

The sample was blood, either unsorted or a sorted T cell fraction (not recorded which). Recombination linked TRBV10-3 to TRBJ1-2; the D gene identity is not certain. This receptor was obtained from a male donor with ankylosing spondylitis. The DNA reads TGTGCCATCAGTGTAGGGCCCGGCGAAGAGGGCTACACCTTC. This sequence encodes CAISVGPGEEGYTF.